This passage covers 7 T cell receptor beta chains from one sample sequenced in a study of blood T cell repertoires in COVID-19. The assay was immunoSEQ multiplex PCR, and TCRdb's table has in-frame clones only and misses some. This sample has some 280,000 clones, with about nine tenths found just once. Material: peripheral blood. These receptor sequences come from a woman between 40 and 50 years old who had recovered from COVID-19.

The gene calls are TRBV27 and TRBJ1-2; the D is unclear. CDR3 length: 13 amino acids. Germline V gene sequence: CDR1 MNHEY, CDR2 SMNVEV (reference sequence). The V end was cut by 6 bases, the J end by 1 base, with 9 bases between. The CDR3 here is CASRDGLNYGYTF. In DNA form, the CDR3 reads TGTGCCAGCAGGGACGGACTTAACTATGGCTACACCTTC.

V gene TRBV7-9 combines with J gene TRBJ2-1; a possible D gene is TRBD2 (6 bases). The CDR3 sequence is 14 residues long. With 5 bases removed from V and 6 bases from J, the gap between germline ends came to 14 bases. Germline CDR1 reads SEHNR; CDR2 reads FQNEAQ (reference sequence). The CDR3 DNA reads as TGTGCCAGCAGCCCCCAAACTAGCTCCAATGAGCAGTTCTTC. It codes for CASSPQTSSNEQFF.

The rearrangement uses TRBV30 and TRBJ1-1, with 9 bases matching TRBD1. J gave up 3 bases and V 1 base, and 9 bases lay outside the gene matches. Germline V gives CDR1 GTSNPN, CDR2 SVGIG (reference sequence). The CDR3 spans 16 residues. For the CDR3, the DNA is TGTGCCTGGAGTGGGGGGACAGGGCAAGGGGACACTGAAGCTTTCTTT. This sequence encodes CAWSGGTGQGDTEAFF.

This chain links TRBV4-2 with TRBJ2-3, with TRBD2 matching over 8 bases. Trimming at V came to 2 bases and at J to 5 bases, leaving 9 bases not matched to a gene. The germline CDR1 and CDR2 sequences are LGHNA and YNFKEQ. CDR3 length: 16 amino acids. The CDR3 protein is CASSQRISGTKDTQYF. In nucleotides, the CDR3 is TGTGCCAGCAGCCAACGGATTAGCGGGACGAAAGATACGCAGTATTTT.

V and J are TRBV5-1 and TRBJ2-1; TRBD1 aligns across 8 bases. V was clipped by 5 bases and J by 7 bases; unmatched bases: 8. Germline values: CDR1 SGHRS, CDR2 YFSETQ. This CDR3 is 14 amino acids long. Here the CDR3 reads CASSPGGAGNEQFF. CDR3 DNA: TGCGCCAGCAGTCCAGGGGGCGCGGGGAATGAGCAGTTCTTC. The full variable domain, its missing parts supplied by reference TRBV5-1 and TRBJ2-1, is KAGVTQTPRYLIKTRGQQVTLSCSPISGHRSVSWYQQTPGQGLQFLFEYFSETQRNKGNFPGRFSGRQFSNSRSEMNVSTLELGDSALYLCASSPGGAGNEQFFGPGTRLTVL.

The chain has TRBV7-9 and TRBJ2-3; the match to TRBD2 covers 10 bases. Germline V gene lookup returns CDR1 SEHNR and CDR2 FQNEAQ (reference sequence). V was pared by 3 bases and J by 0 bases, with 6 bases of the junction left unmatched. The length of the CDR3 is 17 residues. This CDR3 is CASSFDGLAASTDTQYF. CDR3 nucleotides: TGTGCCAGCAGCTTTGACGGACTAGCGGCTAGCACAGATACGCAGTATTTT.

The chain is built from TRBV7-6 and TRBJ2-3; D remains ambiguous. CDR3 length equals 15 residues. The germline V gene encodes CDR1 SGHVS and CDR2 FNYEAQ. V lost 2 bases and J lost 0, with 9 bases in between. CDR3 in amino acids: CASSLLASSTDTQYF. In nucleotides, the CDR3 is TGTGCCAGCAGCTTACTGGCTAGTAGCACAGATACGCAGTATTTT.